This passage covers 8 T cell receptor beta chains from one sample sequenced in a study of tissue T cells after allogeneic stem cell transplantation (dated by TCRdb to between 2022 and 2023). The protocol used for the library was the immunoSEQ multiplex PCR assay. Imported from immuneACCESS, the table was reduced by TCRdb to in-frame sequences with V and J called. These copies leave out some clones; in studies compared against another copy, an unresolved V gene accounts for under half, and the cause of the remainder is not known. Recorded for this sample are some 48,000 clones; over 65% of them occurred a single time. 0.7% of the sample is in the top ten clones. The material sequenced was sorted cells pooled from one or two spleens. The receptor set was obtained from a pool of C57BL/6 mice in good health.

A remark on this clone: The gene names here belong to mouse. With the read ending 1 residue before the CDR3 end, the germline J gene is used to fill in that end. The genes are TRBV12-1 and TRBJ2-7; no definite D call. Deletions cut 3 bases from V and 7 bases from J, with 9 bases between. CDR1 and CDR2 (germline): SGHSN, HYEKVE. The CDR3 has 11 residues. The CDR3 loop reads CASSFESEQYF. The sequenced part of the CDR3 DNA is TGTGCCAGCTCTTTCGAGAGCGAACAGTAC.

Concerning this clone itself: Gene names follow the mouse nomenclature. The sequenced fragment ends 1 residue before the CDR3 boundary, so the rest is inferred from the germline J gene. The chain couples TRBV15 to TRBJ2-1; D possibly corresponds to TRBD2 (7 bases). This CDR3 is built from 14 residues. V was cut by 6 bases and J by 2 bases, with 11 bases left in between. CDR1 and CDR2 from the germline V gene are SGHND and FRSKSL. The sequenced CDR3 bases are TGTGCCAGCAGCCTGGGGGCGGACTATGCTGAGCAGTTC. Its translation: CASSLGADYAEQF. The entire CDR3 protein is CASSLGADYAEQFF.

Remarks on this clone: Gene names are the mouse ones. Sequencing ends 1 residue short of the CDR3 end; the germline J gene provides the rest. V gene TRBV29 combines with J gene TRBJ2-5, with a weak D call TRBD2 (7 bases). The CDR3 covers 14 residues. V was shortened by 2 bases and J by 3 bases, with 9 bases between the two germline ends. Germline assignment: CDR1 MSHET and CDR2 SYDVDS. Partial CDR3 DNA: TGTGCTAGCAGTTTACTGGGGGCTCAAGACACCCAGTAC. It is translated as CASSLLGAQDTQY. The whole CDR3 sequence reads CASSLLGAQDTQYF.

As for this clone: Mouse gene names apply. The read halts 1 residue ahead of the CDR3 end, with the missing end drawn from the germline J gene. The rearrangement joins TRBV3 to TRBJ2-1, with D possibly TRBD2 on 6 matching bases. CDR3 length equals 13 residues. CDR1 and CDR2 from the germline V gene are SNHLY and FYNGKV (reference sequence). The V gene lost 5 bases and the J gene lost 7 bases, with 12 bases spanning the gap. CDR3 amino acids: CASSPSGVAEQFF. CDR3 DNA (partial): TGTGCCAGCAGCCCCTCTGGGGTGGCTGAGCAGTTC.

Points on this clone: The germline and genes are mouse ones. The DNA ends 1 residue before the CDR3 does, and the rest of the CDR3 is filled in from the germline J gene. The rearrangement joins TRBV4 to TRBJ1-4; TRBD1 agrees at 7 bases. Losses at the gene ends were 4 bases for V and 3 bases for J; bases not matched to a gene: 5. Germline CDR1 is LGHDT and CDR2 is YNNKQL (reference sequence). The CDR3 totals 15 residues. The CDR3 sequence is CASSSTGAPNERLFF. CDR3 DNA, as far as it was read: TGTGCCAGCAGCTCAACAGGGGCCCCCAACGAAAGATTATTT.

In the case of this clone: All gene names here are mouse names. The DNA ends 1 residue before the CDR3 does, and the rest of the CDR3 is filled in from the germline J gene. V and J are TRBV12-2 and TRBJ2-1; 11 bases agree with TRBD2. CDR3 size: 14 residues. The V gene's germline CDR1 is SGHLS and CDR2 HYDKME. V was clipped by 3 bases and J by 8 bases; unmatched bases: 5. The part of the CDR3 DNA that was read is TGTGCCAGCTCTACCGACTGGGGGGGACCTGAGCAGTTC. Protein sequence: CASSTDWGGPEQF. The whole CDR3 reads CASSTDWGGPEQFF. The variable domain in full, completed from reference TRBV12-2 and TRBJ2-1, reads NSGVVQSPRYIIKGKGERSILKCIPISGHLSVAWYQQTQGQELKFFIQHYDKMERDKGNLPSRFSVQQFDDYHSEMNMSALELEDSAVYFCASSTDWGGPEQFFGPGTRLTVL.

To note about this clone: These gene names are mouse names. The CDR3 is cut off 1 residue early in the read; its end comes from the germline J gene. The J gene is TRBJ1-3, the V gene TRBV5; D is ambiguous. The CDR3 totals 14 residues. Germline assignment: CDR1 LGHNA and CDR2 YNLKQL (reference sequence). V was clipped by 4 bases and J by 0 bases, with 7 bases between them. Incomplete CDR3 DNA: TGTGCCAGCAGCCCGCAGGATTCTGGAAATACGCTCTAT. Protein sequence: CASSPQDSGNTLY. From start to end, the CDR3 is CASSPQDSGNTLYF.

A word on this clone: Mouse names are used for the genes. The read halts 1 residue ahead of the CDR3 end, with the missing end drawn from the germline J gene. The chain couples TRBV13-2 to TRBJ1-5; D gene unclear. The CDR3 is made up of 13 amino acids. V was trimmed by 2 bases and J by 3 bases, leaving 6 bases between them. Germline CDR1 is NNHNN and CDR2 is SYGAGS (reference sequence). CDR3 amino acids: CASGEPGNQAPLF. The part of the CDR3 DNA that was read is TGTGCCAGCGGTGAGCCAGGCAACCAGGCTCCGCTT.